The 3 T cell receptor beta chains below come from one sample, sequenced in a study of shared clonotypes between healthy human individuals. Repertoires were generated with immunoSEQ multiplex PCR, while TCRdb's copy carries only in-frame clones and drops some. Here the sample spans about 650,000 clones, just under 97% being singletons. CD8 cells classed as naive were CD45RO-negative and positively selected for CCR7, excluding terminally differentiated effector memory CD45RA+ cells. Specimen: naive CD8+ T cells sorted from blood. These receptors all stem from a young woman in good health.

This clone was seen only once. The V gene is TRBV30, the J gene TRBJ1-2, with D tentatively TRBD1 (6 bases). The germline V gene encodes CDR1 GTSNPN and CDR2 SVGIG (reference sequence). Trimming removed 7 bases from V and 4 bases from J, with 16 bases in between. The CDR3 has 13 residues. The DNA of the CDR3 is TGTGCCTTGCAGGGGAGGGGAACCTATGGCTACACCTTC. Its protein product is CALQGRGTYGYTF.

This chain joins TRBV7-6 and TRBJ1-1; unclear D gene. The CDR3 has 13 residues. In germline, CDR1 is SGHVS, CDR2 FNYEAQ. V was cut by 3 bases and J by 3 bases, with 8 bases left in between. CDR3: CASSFDPDTEAFF. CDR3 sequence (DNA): TGTGCCAGCAGCTTCGACCCGGACACTGAAGCTTTCTTT.

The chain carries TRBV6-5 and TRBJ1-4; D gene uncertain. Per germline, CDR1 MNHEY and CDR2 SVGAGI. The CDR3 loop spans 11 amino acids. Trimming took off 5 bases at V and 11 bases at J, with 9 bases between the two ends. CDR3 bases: TGTGCCAGCAGTACGGACGGTAAACTGTTTTTT. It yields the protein CASSTDGKLFF.